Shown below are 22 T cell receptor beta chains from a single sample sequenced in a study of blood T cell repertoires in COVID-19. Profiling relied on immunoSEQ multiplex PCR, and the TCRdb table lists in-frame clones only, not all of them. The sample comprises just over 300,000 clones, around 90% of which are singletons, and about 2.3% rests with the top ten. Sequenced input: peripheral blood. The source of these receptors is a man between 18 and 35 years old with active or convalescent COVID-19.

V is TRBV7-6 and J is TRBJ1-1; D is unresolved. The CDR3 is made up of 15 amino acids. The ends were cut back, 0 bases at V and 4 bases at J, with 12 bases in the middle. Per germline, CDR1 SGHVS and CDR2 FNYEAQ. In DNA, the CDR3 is TGTGCCAGCAGCTTAGCCCTCGGGTTGGCCACTGAAGCTTTCTTT. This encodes CASSLALGLATEAFF.

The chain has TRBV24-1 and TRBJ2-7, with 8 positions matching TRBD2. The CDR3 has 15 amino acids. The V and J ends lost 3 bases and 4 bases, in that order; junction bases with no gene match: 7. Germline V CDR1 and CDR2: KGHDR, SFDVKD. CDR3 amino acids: CATSDPREGAYEQYF. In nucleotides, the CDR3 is TGTGCCACCAGTGATCCCCGGGAGGGAGCATACGAGCAGTACTTC.

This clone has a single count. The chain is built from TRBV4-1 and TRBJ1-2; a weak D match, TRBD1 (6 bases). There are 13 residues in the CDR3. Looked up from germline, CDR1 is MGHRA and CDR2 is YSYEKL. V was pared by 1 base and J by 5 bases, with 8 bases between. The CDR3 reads CASSQGTAYGYTF. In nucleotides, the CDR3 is TGCGCCAGCAGCCAAGGGACAGCTTATGGCTACACCTTC.

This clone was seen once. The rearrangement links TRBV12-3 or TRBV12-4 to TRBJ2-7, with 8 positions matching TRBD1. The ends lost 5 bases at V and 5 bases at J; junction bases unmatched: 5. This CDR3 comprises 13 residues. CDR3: CASSARQGNEQYF. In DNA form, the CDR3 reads TGTGCCAGCAGTGCGCGACAGGGGAACGAGCAGTACTTC.

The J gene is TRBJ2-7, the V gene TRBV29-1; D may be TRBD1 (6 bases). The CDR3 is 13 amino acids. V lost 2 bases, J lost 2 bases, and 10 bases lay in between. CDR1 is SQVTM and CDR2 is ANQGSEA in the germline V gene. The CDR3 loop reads CSVEQDSPYEQYF. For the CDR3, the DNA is TGCAGCGTTGAACAGGACAGTCCCTACGAGCAGTACTTC.

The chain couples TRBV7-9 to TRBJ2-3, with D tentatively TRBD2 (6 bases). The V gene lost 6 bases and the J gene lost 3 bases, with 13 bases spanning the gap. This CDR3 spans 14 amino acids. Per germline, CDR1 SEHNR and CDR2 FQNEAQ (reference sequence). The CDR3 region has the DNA TGTGCCAGCAGATCTGGGGGGAGTACAGATACGCAGTATTTT. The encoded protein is CASRSGGSTDTQYF.

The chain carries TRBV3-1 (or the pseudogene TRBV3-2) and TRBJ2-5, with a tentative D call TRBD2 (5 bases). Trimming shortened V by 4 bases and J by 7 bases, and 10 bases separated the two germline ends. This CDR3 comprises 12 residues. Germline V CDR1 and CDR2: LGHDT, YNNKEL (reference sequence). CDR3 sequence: CASSRGGGTQYF. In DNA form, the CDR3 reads TGTGCCAGCAGCCGCGGCGGAGGGACCCAGTACTTC.

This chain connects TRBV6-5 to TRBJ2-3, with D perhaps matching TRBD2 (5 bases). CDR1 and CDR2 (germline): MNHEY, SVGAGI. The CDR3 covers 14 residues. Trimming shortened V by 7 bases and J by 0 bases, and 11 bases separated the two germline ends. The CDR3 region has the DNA TGTGCCAGCAAAACTAGGGATAGCACAGATACGCAGTATTTT. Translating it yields CASKTRDSTDTQYF.

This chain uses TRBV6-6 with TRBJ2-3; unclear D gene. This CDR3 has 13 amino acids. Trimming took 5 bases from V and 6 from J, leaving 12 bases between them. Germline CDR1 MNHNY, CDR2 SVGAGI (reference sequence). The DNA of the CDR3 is TGTGCCAGCAGTCCATATCTCGGGGATACGCAGTATTTT. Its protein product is CASSPYLGDTQYF.

CDR3 sequence: CATSRNLAEAFF. The CDR3 coding sequence is TGTGCCACCAGCAGAAACCTAGCTGAAGCTTTCTTT. This sequence joins TRBV15 and TRBJ1-1; D is unresolved. This CDR3 spans 12 amino acids. The germline gives CDR1 LNHNV, CDR2 YYDKDF (reference sequence). V was cut by 2 bases and J by 6 bases, with 7 bases left in between.

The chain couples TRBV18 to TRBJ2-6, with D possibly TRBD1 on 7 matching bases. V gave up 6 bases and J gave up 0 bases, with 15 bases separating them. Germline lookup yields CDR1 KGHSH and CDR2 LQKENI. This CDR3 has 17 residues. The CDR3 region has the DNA TGTGCCAGCTCTCCGGAGGGGGCCCTCTCTGGGGCCAACGTCCTGACTTTC. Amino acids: CASSPEGALSGANVLTF.

In DNA form, the CDR3 reads TGTGCCAGCAGATCGACTAGCCAACCCGGGGAGCTGTTTTTT. It translates to CASRSTSQPGELFF. The V call is TRBV2, the J call TRBJ2-2, with 7 bases fitting TRBD2. The length of the CDR3 is 14 residues. Germline-derived CDR1 and CDR2 are SNHLY and FYNNEI. After removal of 6 bases from V and 6 bases from J, the junction contained 7 bases not matched to a gene.

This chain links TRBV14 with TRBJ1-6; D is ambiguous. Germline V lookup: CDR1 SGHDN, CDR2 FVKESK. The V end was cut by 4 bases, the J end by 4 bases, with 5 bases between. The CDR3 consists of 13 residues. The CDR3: CASSRVYNSPLHF. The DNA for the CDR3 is TGTGCCAGCAGCCGAGTTTATAATTCACCCCTCCACTTT. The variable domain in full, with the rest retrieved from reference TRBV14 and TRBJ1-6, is EAGVTQFPSHSVIEKGQTVTLRCDPISGHDNLYWYRRVMGKEIKFLLHFVKESKQDESGMPNNRFLAERTGGTYSTLKVQPAELEDSGVYFCASSRVYNSPLHFGNGTRLTVT.

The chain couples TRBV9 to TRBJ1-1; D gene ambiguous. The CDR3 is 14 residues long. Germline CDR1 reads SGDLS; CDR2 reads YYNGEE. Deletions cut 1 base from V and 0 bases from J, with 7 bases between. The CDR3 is CASSVSLMNTEAFF. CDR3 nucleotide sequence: TGTGCCAGCAGCGTATCCCTTATGAACACTGAAGCTTTCTTT.

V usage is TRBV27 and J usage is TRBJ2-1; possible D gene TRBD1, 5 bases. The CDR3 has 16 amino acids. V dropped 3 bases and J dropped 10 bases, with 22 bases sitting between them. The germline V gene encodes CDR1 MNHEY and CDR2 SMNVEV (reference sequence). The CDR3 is CASSLSVSGLSNEQFF. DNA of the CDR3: TGTGCCAGCAGTTTGTCCGTTTCAGGGCTGTCGAACGAGCAGTTCTTC.

For the CDR3, the DNA is TGTGCCAGCAGCCTACGGTACAGGGGACCCTACGAGCAGTACTTC. As protein: CASSLRYRGPYEQYF. The V call is TRBV14, the J call TRBJ2-7; 7 bases match TRBD1. The CDR3 runs to 15 residues. Trimming removed 4 bases from V and 2 bases from J; junction bases left unmatched: 8. The germline CDR1 and CDR2 sequences are SGHDN and FVKESK. Complete variable domain (other parts from reference TRBV14 and TRBJ2-7): EAGVTQFPSHSVIEKGQTVTLRCDPISGHDNLYWYRRVMGKEIKFLLHFVKESKQDESGMPNNRFLAERTGGTYSTLKVQPAELEDSGVYFCASSLRYRGPYEQYFGPGTRLTVT.

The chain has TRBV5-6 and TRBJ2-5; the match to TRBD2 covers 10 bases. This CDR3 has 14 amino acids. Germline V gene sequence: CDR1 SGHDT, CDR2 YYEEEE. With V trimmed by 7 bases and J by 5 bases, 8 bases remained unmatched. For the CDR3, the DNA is TGTGCCAGCGGAGAAAGCGGGGGGGCTGAGACCCAGTACTTC. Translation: CASGESGGAETQYF.

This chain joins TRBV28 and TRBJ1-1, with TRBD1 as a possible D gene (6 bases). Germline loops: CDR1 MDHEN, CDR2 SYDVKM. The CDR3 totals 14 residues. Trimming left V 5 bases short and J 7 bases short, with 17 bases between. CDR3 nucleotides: TGTGCCAGCAGTCCCCCTCACAGGGCTGGTGAAGCTTTCTTT. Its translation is CASSPPHRAGEAFF.

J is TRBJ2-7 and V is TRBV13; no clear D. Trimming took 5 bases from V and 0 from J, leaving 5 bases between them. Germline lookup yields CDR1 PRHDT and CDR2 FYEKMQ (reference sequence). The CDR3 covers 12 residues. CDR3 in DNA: TGTGCCAGCAGCGGCAACTCCTACGAGCAGTACTTC. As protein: CASSGNSYEQYF. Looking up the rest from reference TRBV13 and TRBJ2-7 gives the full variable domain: AAGVIQSPRHLIKEKRETATLKCYPIPRHDTVYWYQQGPGQDPQFLISFYEKMQSDKGSIPDRFSAQQFSDYHSELNMSSLELGDSALYFCASSGNSYEQYFGPGTRLTVT.

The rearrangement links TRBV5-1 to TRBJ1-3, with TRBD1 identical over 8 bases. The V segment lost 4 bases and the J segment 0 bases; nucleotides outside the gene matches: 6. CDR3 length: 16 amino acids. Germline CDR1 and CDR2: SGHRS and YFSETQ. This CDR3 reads CASSALTGGSGNTIYF. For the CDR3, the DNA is TGCGCCAGCAGCGCCCTAACAGGGGGCTCTGGAAACACCATATATTTT.

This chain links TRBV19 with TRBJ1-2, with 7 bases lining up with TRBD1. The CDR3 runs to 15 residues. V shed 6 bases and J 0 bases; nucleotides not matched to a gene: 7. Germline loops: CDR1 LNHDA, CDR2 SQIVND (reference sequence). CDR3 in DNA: TGTGCCAGTAGCGTCTCCGGGACAGCTAACTATGGCTACACCTTC. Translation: CASSVSGTANYGYTF.

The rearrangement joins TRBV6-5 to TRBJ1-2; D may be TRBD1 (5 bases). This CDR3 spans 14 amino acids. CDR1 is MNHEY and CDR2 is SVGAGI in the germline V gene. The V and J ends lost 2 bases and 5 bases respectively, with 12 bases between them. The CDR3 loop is CASSYQPAGYGYTF. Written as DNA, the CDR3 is TGTGCCAGCAGTTACCAGCCAGCAGGGTATGGCTACACCTTC.